A single sample is the source of the 16 T cell receptor beta chains below, sequenced in a study of regulatory T cells in long-lasting Graves disease. To make TCR beta libraries, researchers used iRepertoire HTBI primers and Arm-PCR of CDR3 regions. TCRdb re-called the multiplex PCR reads through MiXCR, storing one row per CDR3 protein. The table lists 550,000 to 600,000 distinct CDR3 sequences, 16% of them singletons. Stated time point: newly diagnosed GD, antithyroid drugs for less than 3 months. RNA extracted from PBMCs served as the sequencing template. These same records also appear under a second study, on T cells in Graves' hyperthyroidism and ophthalmopathy.

The sequencing here drew on peripheral blood mononuclear cells (PBMCs), taken at new diagnosis, from a patient treated with antithyroid drugs. These receptors all come from a young man with Graves disease.

Note on this clonotype: The CDR3 end shows no conserved phenylalanine or tryptophan, and so a read error is likely. V is TRBV5-1 and J is TRBJ2-4, with a tentative D call TRBD1 (5 bases). The CDR3 totals 17 residues. Germline CDR1 SGHRS, CDR2 YFSETQ. Trimming removed 0 bases at V and 0 bases at J, with 13 bases between. Here the CDR3 reads CASSLEGSLLAKNIQYS. CDR3 in DNA: TGCGCCAGCAGCTTGGAGGGGTCGCTTCTAGCCAAAAACATTCAGTACTCC.

This clonotype was picked up many times. CDR3 DNA sequence: TGCAGTGCTCGCCGTATGGGACAGGGGATGGAGACCCAGTACTTC. Its translation: CSARRMGQGMETQYF. The chain has TRBV20-1 and TRBJ2-5; TRBD1 aligns across 10 bases. V was pared by 5 bases and J by 5 bases, with 11 bases of the junction left unmatched. Germline V CDR1 and CDR2: DFQATT, SNEGSKA (reference sequence). This CDR3 spans 15 amino acids.

This clonotype occurred a few times. V gene TRBV18 combines with J gene TRBJ1-2; TRBD1 is a possible D gene (5 bases). The CDR3 has 15 residues. The V gene lost 2 bases and the J gene lost 8 bases, with 18 bases spanning the gap. Per germline, CDR1 KGHSH and CDR2 LQKENI. CDR3 region: CASSPLREQGGGYTF. As DNA, the CDR3 is TGTGCCAGCTCACCATTAAGAGAGCAGGGCGGGGGCTACACCTTC.

This clonotype was counted ten times or more. The chain is built from TRBV6-6 and TRBJ2-3; tentative D call: TRBD2 (5 bases). V lost 0 bases and J 2 bases, leaving 15 bases between the germline ends. Germline V gene data show CDR1 as MNHNY and CDR2 as SVGAGI (reference sequence). The CDR3 is made up of 17 amino acids. CDR3 DNA sequence: TGTGCCAGCAGTTACTCGATGGGAGACATCCTCACAGATACGCAGTATTTT. Protein product: CASSYSMGDILTDTQYF.

The chain is built from TRBV13 and TRBJ2-2; D is ambiguous. V lost 3 bases, J lost 6 bases, and 11 bases lay in between. The V gene's germline CDR1 is PRHDT and CDR2 FYEKMQ (reference sequence). This CDR3 region has 14 residues. The chain's CDR3 is CASSFSPGPGELFF. The CDR3 bases are TGTGCCAGCAGCTTCAGTCCGGGTCCCGGGGAGCTGTTTTTT. Using reference TRBV13 and TRBJ2-2 for the parts outside the CDR3, the full variable domain is AAGVIQSPRHLIKEKRETATLKCYPIPRHDTVYWYQQGPGQDPQFLISFYEKMQSDKGSIPDRFSAQQFSDYHSELNMSSLELGDSALYFCASSFSPGPGELFFGEGSRLTVL.

This clonotype was detected a few times. This chain uses TRBV18 with TRBJ1-2; the match to TRBD1 covers 10 bases. V lost 4 bases to trimming and J lost 3 bases; unmatched junction nucleotides: 5. The CDR3 sequence is 15 residues long. Germline CDR1 KGHSH, CDR2 LQKENI. The CDR3 DNA sequence: TGTGCCAGCTCACTTACGACAGGGGGCTACTATGGCTACACCTTC. Protein sequence: CASSLTTGGYYGYTF.

The chain joins TRBV18 to TRBJ2-5; D not resolved. This CDR3 has 14 residues. Germline V gene data show CDR1 as KGHSH and CDR2 as LQKENI. V was shortened by 3 bases and J by 7 bases, with 15 bases between the two germline ends. The CDR3 region is CASSPPASLWTQYF. CDR3 in DNA: TGTGCCAGCTCACCCCCTGCCAGTCTTTGGACCCAGTACTTC.

In its sample, this clonotype was seen a few times. The chain has TRBV5-1 and TRBJ2-3; TRBD2 aligns across 11 bases. The length of the CDR3 is 16 residues. J gave up 0 bases and V 2 bases, and 2 bases lay outside the gene matches. Germline V gene lookup returns CDR1 SGHRS and CDR2 YFSETQ. As DNA, the CDR3 is TGCGCCAGCAGCTTTGGACTAGCGGGTAGCACAGATACGCAGTATTTT. Protein product: CASSFGLAGSTDTQYF. Using reference TRBV5-1 and TRBJ2-3 for the parts outside the CDR3, the full variable domain is KAGVTQTPRYLIKTRGQQVTLSCSPISGHRSVSWYQQTPGQGLQFLFEYFSETQRNKGNFPGRFSGRQFSNSRSEMNVSTLELGDSALYLCASSFGLAGSTDTQYFGPGTRLTVL.

This clonotype was counted a few times. V usage is TRBV28 and J usage is TRBJ1-2; TRBD1 is a possible D gene (5 bases). The CDR3 has 16 residues. CDR1 and CDR2 (germline): MDHEN, SYDVKM. V lost 5 bases, J lost 2 bases, and 18 bases lay in between. The chain's CDR3 is CASSQVPGTSNYGYTF. The CDR3 nucleotides read TGTGCCAGCAGTCAAGTCCCCGGGACTTCAAACTATGGCTACACCTTC.

The CDR3 is CAWIHQGPGGYTF. The CDR3 DNA sequence: TGTGCCTGGATCCACCAGGGACCCGGTGGCTACACCTTC. The chain carries TRBV30 and TRBJ1-2; TRBD1 is a possible D gene (5 bases). The germline CDR1 and CDR2 sequences are GTSNPN and SVGIG (reference sequence). Trimming took 4 bases from V and 7 from J, leaving 16 bases between them. The CDR3 runs 13 residues. The full variable domain, its missing parts supplied by reference TRBV30 and TRBJ1-2, is SQTIHQWPATLVQPVGSPLSLECTVEGTSNPNLYWYRQAAGRGLQLLFYSVGIGQISSEVPQNLSASRPQDRQFILSSKKLLLSDSGFYLCAWIHQGPGGYTFGSGTRLTVV.

This clonotype was seen at least ten times. The rearrangement joins TRBV5-1 to TRBJ2-1; weak D call: TRBD2 (5 bases). The V gene's germline CDR1 is SGHRS and CDR2 YFSETQ. The CDR3 covers 15 residues. The V end was cut by 1 base, the J end by 8 bases, with 16 bases between. The CDR3 is CASSLRNPEGDEQFF. The CDR3 nucleotides are TGCGCCAGCAGCTTGCGGAACCCAGAGGGCGATGAGCAGTTCTTC. Based on the CDR3 plus reference TRBV5-1 and TRBJ2-1, the full variable domain is KAGVTQTPRYLIKTRGQQVTLSCSPISGHRSVSWYQQTPGQGLQFLFEYFSETQRNKGNFPGRFSGRQFSNSRSEMNVSTLELGDSALYLCASSLRNPEGDEQFFGPGTRLTVL.

The V gene is TRBV4-1, the J gene TRBJ2-2; TRBD2 aligns across 7 bases. With 8 bases clipped from V and 0 bases from J, the junction kept 9 bases outside the gene matches. The CDR3 contains 16 residues. Germline V CDR1 and CDR2: MGHRA, YSYEKL. The CDR3 is CASRTSDRTNTGELFF. DNA for the CDR3: TGCGCCAGCCGTACTAGCGACCGCACGAACACCGGGGAGCTGTTTTTT.

In this sample, this clonotype turned up a few times. The chain carries TRBV6-1 and TRBJ2-7; possible D gene TRBD2, 5 bases. Per the germline V gene, CDR1 is MNHNS and CDR2 is SASEGT. This CDR3 has 13 residues. V dropped 5 bases and J dropped 4 bases, with 12 bases sitting between them. The CDR3 protein is CASSQRSHYEQYF. The CDR3 nucleotides are TGTGCCAGCAGTCAGCGGAGCCATTACGAGCAGTACTTC.

The chain links TRBV7-9 to TRBJ1-5; D possibly corresponds to TRBD1 (5 bases). Trimming cost V 4 bases and J 5 bases, with 15 bases left between them. Looked up from germline, CDR1 is SEHNR and CDR2 is FQNEAQ (reference sequence). The CDR3 is made up of 15 amino acids. The CDR3 region has the DNA TGTGCCAGCAGCTCCTCGGGACGGGGCGATCAGCCCCAGCATTTT. Amino acid sequence: CASSSSGRGDQPQHF.

Worth noting for this clonotype: It may be a read error: a sequence one base away is much more abundant. This chain joins TRBV12-3 or TRBV12-4 and TRBJ2-7, with TRBD1 as a possible D gene (5 bases). The CDR3 sequence is 13 residues long. The ends were cut back, 5 bases at V and 6 bases at J, with 14 bases in the middle. CDR3 bases: TGTGCCAGCAGTCTACAGGAGTTTGCCGAGCAGTACTTC. Translated, it gives CASSLQEFAEQYF.

This clonotype has only a few counts. The V gene is TRBV4-1, the J gene TRBJ1-4; D gene ambiguous. CDR1 MGHRA and CDR2 YSYEKL come from the germline V gene. Trimming cost V 7 bases and J 8 bases, with 14 bases left between them. The CDR3 is 13 residues long. The CDR3 region has the DNA TGCGCCAGCAACCGCCTAGGCGGGGAAAAACTGTTTTTT. It is translated as CASNRLGGEKLFF.